The rows below give T cell receptor beta chains drawn from one sample of a study of CD8+ T cells in alopecia areata. Assay used: immunoSEQ multiplex PCR; TCRdb lists only in-frame clones, some missing. The data show tens of thousands of clones, with roughly two thirds seen just once and 4.5% held by the top ten. The sample was CD4+ Tregs sorted from blood. All receptors come from a human donor with alopecia areata. CDR3s include the opening cysteine and the closing phenylalanine or tryptophan. The order of the fields is CDR3 protein, CDR3 DNA, clone size, D gene, V gene, J gene. D genes are given only for firm matches. Size tells how often a clone was seen (once, few, many) or the class of an expanded clone, and some rows leave it out.

CAWSWSKHNEQFF,TGTGCCTGGAGCTGGTCCAAACACAATGAGCAGTTCTTC,NA,NA,TRBV30,TRBJ2-1
CASSSLAGRYEQYF,TGTGCCAGCAGTTCCCTAGCGGGACGCTACGAGCAGTACTTC,few,TRBD2,TRBV28,TRBJ2-7
CASSLAGGQGKLFF,TGTGCCAGCAGCTTGGCCGGGGGACAGGGGAAACTGTTTTTT,NA,TRBD1,TRBV5-4,TRBJ1-4
CASSSLWRGLNATTANNEQFF,TGCGCCAGCAGCTCACTATGGCGGGGACTGAACGCCACCACGGCCAACAATGAGCAGTTCTTC,NA,NA,TRBV4-1,TRBJ2-1
CASSFGPLTRDGETQYF,TGTGCCAGCAGCTTCGGTCCACTCACCCGGGACGGAGAGACCCAGTACTTC,NA,NA,TRBV7-3,TRBJ2-5
CASSYGNYNEQFF,TGTGCCAGCAGTTACGGGAACTACAATGAGCAGTTCTTC,few,NA,TRBV6-5,TRBJ2-1
CATSRDRILGQETQYF,TGTGCCACCAGCAGAGACCGGATTCTAGGCCAAGAGACCCAGTACTTC,NA,NA,TRBV15,TRBJ2-5
CASSLELAKNIQYF,TGTGCCAGCAGCTTAGAGCTAGCCAAAAACATTCAGTACTTC,NA,NA,TRBV7-8,TRBJ2-4
CASSQNRGQQYF,TGTGCCAGCAGCCAGAACAGGGGACAGCAGTACTTC,NA,TRBD1,TRBV28,TRBJ2-7
CASRGWTENTGELFF,TGTGCCAGCAGGGGATGGACGGAAAACACCGGGGAGCTGTTTTTT,NA,NA,TRBV27,TRBJ2-2
CASTTTGVGGQPQHF,TGTGCCAGCACCACCACGGGGGTCGGGGGGCAGCCCCAGCATTTT,few,NA,TRBV7-3,TRBJ1-5
CATSSGGEGNQPQHF,TGTGCCACCAGCAGTGGGGGAGAAGGCAATCAGCCCCAGCATTTT,NA,NA,TRBV15,TRBJ1-5
CASSVGGVGNTIYF,TGTGCCAGCAGCGTGGGGGGAGTCGGAAACACCATATATTTT,few,NA,TRBV7-2,TRBJ1-3
CASSSGTGDEETQYF,TGTGCCAGCAGTTCCGGGACAGGGGACGAAGAGACCCAGTACTTC,once,TRBD1,TRBV2,TRBJ2-5
CSVFEPPSSGANVLTF,TGCAGCGTTTTCGAGCCCCCGAGCTCTGGGGCCAACGTCCTGACTTTC,few,NA,TRBV29-1,TRBJ2-6
CASSLVSGANVLTF,TGTGCCAGCAGCTTAGTATCTGGGGCCAACGTCCTGACTTTC,NA,NA,TRBV7-2,TRBJ2-6
CASSLGKRSLYGYTF,TGTGCCAGCAGCCTCGGGAAGAGGAGTCTCTATGGCTACACCTTC,NA,NA,TRBV5-6,TRBJ1-2
CASSYFDRATEAFF,TGTGCCAGCAGTTACTTCGACAGGGCGACTGAAGCTTTCTTT,NA,TRBD1,TRBV6-5,TRBJ1-1
CASRHKNSGALLFQYF,TGCGCCAGCAGACACAAAAATAGCGGGGCCCTGTTATTCCAGTACTTC,NA,TRBD2,TRBV5-1,TRBJ2-5
CASSIARGSEAFF,TGTGCCAGTAGTATCGCGAGAGGGTCTGAAGCTTTCTTT,few,NA,TRBV19,TRBJ1-1
CASSPMTSGGSYEQYF,TGTGCCAGCAGCCCGATGACGTCGGGAGGATCGTACGAGCAGTACTTC,NA,TRBD2,TRBV5-4,TRBJ2-7
CASSDTSSYEQYF,TGTGCCAGCAGCGATACTTCGTCGTACGAGCAGTACTTC,few,NA,TRBV7-9,TRBJ2-7
CASSQERVGDYGYTF,TGCGCCAGCAGCCAAGAGAGGGTTGGCGACTATGGCTACACCTTC,few,NA,TRBV4-1,TRBJ1-2
CSVEGRDSPPYEQYF,TGCAGCGTTGAAGGGCGGGACTCTCCGCCCTACGAACAGTACTTC,few,NA,TRBV29-1,TRBJ2-7
CASSYSWENEQFF,TGTGCCAGCAGTTACTCGTGGGAGAATGAGCAGTTCTTC,few,NA,TRBV6-6,TRBJ2-1
CASSDTTGGEAFF,TGCGCCAGCAGTGATACTACAGGAGGTGAAGCTTTCTTT,NA,NA,TRBV10-1,TRBJ1-1
CASSLAFRGGANVLTF,TGTGCCAGCAGCTTAGCCTTCAGAGGTGGGGCCAACGTCCTGACTTTC,NA,NA,TRBV7-2,TRBJ2-6
CASSLTTTTGTDYGYTF,TGTGCCAGCAGTCTGACCACGACCACCGGGACAGACTATGGCTACACCTTC,NA,TRBD1,TRBV28,TRBJ1-2
CASSSSTYQPQHF,TGTGCCAGCAGTTCTTCAACTTATCAGCCCCAGCATTTT,NA,NA,TRBV6-5,TRBJ1-5
CASSPGLSGDHNEQFF,TGCGCCAGCAGCCCCGGTTTGTCAGGGGACCACAATGAGCAGTTCTTC,NA,NA,TRBV4-3,TRBJ2-1
CASSESGTGINEQFF,TGCGCCAGCAGTGAGTCCGGGACAGGCATCAATGAGCAGTTCTTC,NA,TRBD1,TRBV10-1,TRBJ2-1
CASSPETGRSYEQYF,TGTGCCAGCAGCCCAGAGACAGGGAGGTCCTACGAGCAGTACTTC,NA,NA,TRBV11-1,TRBJ2-7
CATGQGAYEQYF,TGTGCCACCGGACAGGGGGCCTACGAGCAGTACTTC,NA,TRBD1,TRBV2,TRBJ2-7
CSVETGRGADTQYF,TGCAGCGTTGAGACCGGGAGGGGGGCAGATACGCAGTATTTT,NA,TRBD2,TRBV29-1,TRBJ2-3
CATHGTGKGYGYTF,TGTGCCACCCACGGGACAGGGAAAGGCTATGGCTACACCTTC,NA,TRBD1,TRBV6-6,TRBJ1-2
CASSLARDNEKLFF,TGTGCCAGCTCACTGGCCCGAGATAATGAAAAACTGTTTTTT,few,NA,TRBV18,TRBJ1-4
CASSPWTSQLGEQYF,TGTGCCAGCTCACCTTGGACCTCCCAGCTTGGCGAGCAGTACTTC,NA,NA,TRBV18,TRBJ2-7
CASSVALTGHGYTF,TGTGCCAGCAGCGTAGCCCTGACAGGACATGGCTACACCTTC,NA,NA,TRBV9,TRBJ1-2
CASSEALAGALTDTQYF,TGTGCCAGCAGTGAAGCCCTAGCGGGAGCCCTCACAGATACGCAGTATTTT,few,TRBD2,TRBV6-1,TRBJ2-3
CASSQGPDTQYF,TGTGCCAGCAGCCAGGGTCCAGATACGCAGTATTTT,few,NA,TRBV28,TRBJ2-3
CASSAESWDHTEAFF,TGTGCCAGCAGTGCAGAATCGTGGGACCACACTGAAGCTTTCTTT,NA,NA,TRBV11-2,TRBJ1-1
CASSVWGGDTEAFF,TGTGCCAGCAGTGTCTGGGGGGGGGACACTGAAGCTTTCTTT,few,NA,TRBV25-1,TRBJ1-1
CASSLRMSPLHF,TGTGCCAGCAGCTTAAGGATGTCACCCCTCCACTTT,NA,NA,TRBV7-2,TRBJ1-6
CASSQERLPYSGVAKNIQYF,TGCGCCAGCAGCCAAGAAAGGTTGCCCTATTCGGGTGTGGCCAAAAACATTCAGTACTTC,few,NA,TRBV4-3,TRBJ2-4
CSANSVNEQFF,TGCAGTGCTAATTCCGTCAATGAGCAGTTCTTC,few,NA,TRBV20-1,TRBJ2-1
CASSSRQGRQPQHF,TGTGCCAGCAGCTCCCGACAGGGTCGGCAGCCCCAGCATTTT,NA,TRBD1,TRBV7-2,TRBJ1-5
CASSLQGYEQYF,TGTGCCAGCAGCCTGCAGGGTTACGAGCAGTACTTC,few,NA,TRBV14,TRBJ2-7
CASSLWYQNSHEQYF,TGTGCCAGCAGTTTATGGTACCAGAACTCCCACGAGCAGTACTTC,NA,NA,TRBV28,TRBJ2-7
CASSPRTGPMGYTF,TGTGCCAGCAGCCCACGGACAGGACCGATGGGCTACACCTTC,once,TRBD1,TRBV7-9,TRBJ1-2
CASSQNARASEQFF,TGTGCCAGCAGCCAAAACGCCAGGGCCTCTGAGCAGTTCTTC,NA,NA,TRBV5-5,TRBJ2-1
CATSLLAGGTNTGELFF,TGTGCCACCAGCCTTCTAGCGGGGGGGACGAACACCGGGGAGCTGTTTTTT,NA,TRBD2,TRBV15,TRBJ2-2
CASSLQGGHNEQFF,TGTGCCAGCAGCTTACAAGGAGGACACAATGAGCAGTTCTTC,NA,NA,TRBV7-2,TRBJ2-1
CASSTGLAGLYEQYF,TGTGCCAGCAGTACCGGACTAGCGGGACTTTACGAGCAGTACTTC,NA,TRBD2,TRBV2,TRBJ2-7
CASSPSHRGELFF,TGTGCCAGCAGCCCGAGTCATAGGGGGGAGCTGTTTTTT,few,NA,TRBV11-2,TRBJ2-2
CASSVYRTPEGANVLTF,TGTGCCAGCAGCGTTTACAGGACCCCGGAGGGGGCCAACGTCCTGACTTTC,NA,NA,TRBV11-3,TRBJ2-6
CASSPVSGRTSSTDTQYF,TGTGCCAGCTCACCAGTGTCAGGGCGAACATCTAGCACAGATACGCAGTATTTT,NA,NA,TRBV18,TRBJ2-3
CASSLVGRGDTQYF,TGTGCCAGCAGCTTGGTGGGGCGGGGAGATACGCAGTATTTT,NA,NA,TRBV5-6,TRBJ2-3